This T cell receptor beta chain was observed in a study of shared clonotypes between healthy human individuals. Study-wide findings and caveats: In the sorted subsets, rarefaction showed sequencing was incomplete despite large depth. The study drew on few donors, limiting represented genetic and exposure-history diversity.

This CDR3 is 14 amino acids long. CDR1 and CDR2 from the germline V gene are SSHAT and FNYEAQ (reference sequence). Recent vaccinations or acute infections were absent in the healthy HIV-negative adult donors. Partitioning of CD4+ cells yielded a CD45RA+ naive subset and a CD45RA-negative memory subset. Clones were read by immunoSEQ multiplex PCR, and TCRdb kept only the in-frame ones, dropping some. Of roughly 2.6 million clones detected, approximately 94% appear once; the ten largest clones hold roughly 0.13%. This clone was counted a single time. The antigen is not known. The junction departs from germline at one end; a sequencing error may be responsible.

The TCR originated in a man aged 18-30 years in good health. Sequenced: naive CD4+ T cells sorted from blood. Subset noted: CD45RA+ positively selected. The chain is built from TRBV7-7 and TRBJ2-7, with D tentatively TRBD1 (6 bases). CDR3 in amino acids: CASSRAGTTGEQYF. The CDR3, as DNA: TGTGCTAGCAGCAGAGCCGGGACAACGGGAGAGCAGTACTTC.